This T cell receptor beta chain was captured in a study of OX40 agonist ivuxolimab in advanced cancers. Overall study: The study treated patients with ivuxolimab, an agonistic anti-OX40 (CD134) antibody. Study-wide points: Averaging showed that CD8+ T cells had more expanded clones than CD4+ did.

This CDR3 is built from 14 residues. Of note for this clone: Antigen unknown.

Libraries were prepared by immunoSEQ multiplex PCR; TCRdb keeps only in-frame clonotypes and omits some of them. Of around 98,000 clones listed, 87% were seen once; the top ten hold 0.4% to 0.65%. The chain joins TRBV21-1 to TRBJ2-7; no check of the table's D call, TRBD1, against the DNA was made. TRBV21-1 is tagged as a pseudogene. The origin of this receptor is an adult with an advanced solid tumor such as melanoma, head and neck, liver or kidney cancer. Source: CD4+ or CD8+ T cells sorted from blood, taken in a trial of the OX40 agonist ivuxolimab. The CDR3 DNA reads as TGTGCCAGCAGCACCCGGACAGGGAGGAACGAGCAGTACTTC. It codes for CASSTRTGRNEQYF.